Below, 29 T cell receptor beta chains from the same sample are listed, as sequenced in a study of T cell changes during pregnancy in multiple sclerosis. The method was immunoSEQ multiplex PCR; TCRdb's version includes in-frame clones alone and lacks a portion of them. The table lists about 49,000 clones, around 90% of them singletons. The source was peripheral blood, collected after pregnancy. The receptor source for this set is a female donor in good health, enrolled as a control in a pregnancy study.

V is TRBV19 and J is TRBJ2-1, with D unresolved. The CDR3 runs 11 residues. Germline V gene sequence: CDR1 LNHDA, CDR2 SQIVND (reference sequence). The V end was cut by 3 bases, the J end by 9 bases, with 6 bases between. CDR3 sequence reads: CASSISSEQFF. The CDR3 DNA sequence: TGTGCCAGTAGTATTAGCAGTGAGCAGTTCTTC.

In its sample, this clone was seen once. The V gene is TRBV19, the J gene TRBJ1-4; no clear D. The CDR3 is 16 amino acids. Trimming stripped 1 base from V and 6 bases from J, with 15 bases between. The germline gives CDR1 LNHDA, CDR2 SQIVND (reference sequence). CDR3 DNA sequence: TGTGCCAGTAGTATAGGTCGTACAGAAGGCCATGAAAAACTGTTTTTT. Translating it yields CASSIGRTEGHEKLFF.

The chain combines TRBV4-2 with TRBJ2-3, with 15 bases lining up with TRBD2. Per germline, CDR1 LGHNA and CDR2 YNFKEQ. The CDR3 runs to 17 residues. The V segment lost 1 base and the J segment 5 bases; nucleotides outside the gene matches: 4. CDR3 residues: CASSQGTSGGDLDTQYF. The CDR3 coding sequence is TGTGCCAGCAGCCAAGGGACTAGCGGGGGGGACCTAGATACGCAGTATTTT.

The V gene is TRBV5-4, the J gene TRBJ1-1, with D perhaps TRBD1 (5 bases). The germline CDR1 and CDR2 sequences are SGHNT and YYREEE (reference sequence). V was pared by 2 bases and J by 1 base, with 12 bases between. The CDR3 length is 15 residues. The CDR3 DNA follows: TGTGCCAGCAGCTTTCCGGGACTCCAGAACACTGAAGCTTTCTTT. Translation: CASSFPGLQNTEAFF. Looking up the rest from reference TRBV5-4 and TRBJ1-1 gives the full variable domain: ETGVTQSPTHLIKTRGQQVTLRCSSQSGHNTVSWYQQALGQGPQFIFQYYREEENGRGNFPPRFSGLQFPNYSSELNVNALELDDSALYLCASSFPGLQNTEAFFGQGTRLTVV.

The CDR3 spells CASSPGDRVNEKLFF. CDR3 coding DNA: TGTGCCAGCTCACCAGGGGACAGAGTTAATGAAAAACTGTTTTTT. The J gene is TRBJ1-4, the V gene TRBV18; the match to TRBD1 covers 7 bases. The CDR3 length is 15 residues. Germline trimming cut 2 bases from V and 4 bases from J; bases unmatched to any gene: 4. Germline V gives CDR1 KGHSH, CDR2 LQKENI.

The chain employs TRBV11-2 and TRBJ1-3, with D possibly TRBD1 on 5 matching bases. There are 12 residues in the CDR3. Germline-derived CDR1 and CDR2 are SGHAT and FQNNGV. The V end lost 5 bases, the J end lost 8 bases, and 10 bases lay between the germline ends. CDR3 protein: CASSLWGDTIYF. The DNA for the CDR3 is TGTGCCAGCAGCCTTTGGGGGGACACCATATATTTT. The variable domain in full, completed from reference TRBV11-2 and TRBJ1-3, reads EAGVAQSPRYKIIEKRQSVAFWCNPISGHATLYWYQQILGQGPKLLIQFQNNGVVDDSQLPKDRFSAERLKGVDSTLKIQPAKLEDSAVYLCASSLWGDTIYFGEGSWLTVV.

V is TRBV9 and J is TRBJ2-4; a possible D gene is TRBD2 (7 bases). CDR3 size: 12 residues. V dropped 3 bases and J dropped 9 bases, with 10 bases sitting between them. The V gene's germline CDR1 is SGDLS and CDR2 YYNGEE. The chain's CDR3 is CASSAGEGIQYF. The CDR3 bases are TGTGCCAGCAGCGCAGGGGAGGGCATTCAGTACTTC. Complete variable domain (other parts from reference TRBV9 and TRBJ2-4): DSGVTQTPKHLITATGQRVTLRCSPRSGDLSVYWYQQSLDQGLQFLIQYYNGEERAKGNILERFSAQQFPDLHSELNLSSLELGDSALYFCASSAGEGIQYFGAGTRLSVL.

The V call is TRBV18, the J call TRBJ1-2; 7 bases are shared with TRBD1. The CDR3 is 15 residues long. Trimming took 4 bases from V and 0 from J; bases not matched to a gene: 5. Germline CDR1 reads KGHSH; CDR2 reads LQKENI. The CDR3: CASSRTGDSNYGYTF. CDR3 sequence (DNA): TGTGCCAGCTCACGAACAGGGGACTCTAACTATGGCTACACCTTC.

V gene TRBV5-1 combines with J gene TRBJ1-5, with 9 bases identical to TRBD1. Germline CDR1 is SGHRS and CDR2 is YFSETQ. V gave up 5 bases and J gave up 4 bases; unmatched junction bases: 4. CDR3 length: 14 residues. CDR3 in amino acids: CASSSGQGNQPQHF. The CDR3, as DNA: TGCGCCAGCAGTAGCGGACAGGGGAATCAGCCCCAGCATTTT.

This clone has just one count. Other DNA sequences in this sample translate to the same CDR3. The rearrangement links TRBV6-5 to TRBJ2-7, with TRBD2 matching over 7 bases. The germline V gene has CDR1 MNHEY and CDR2 SVGAGI. The CDR3 is 15 amino acids. The V and J ends lost 0 bases and 0 bases, in that order; junction bases with no gene match: 2. CDR3: CASSYSRGSSYEQYF. The CDR3 bases are TGTGCCAGCAGTTACTCGCGGGGGAGCTCCTACGAGCAGTACTTC.

The chain couples TRBV5-8 to TRBJ2-1, with D tentatively TRBD2 (6 bases). This CDR3 comprises 18 residues. V lost 5 bases, J lost 2 bases, and 23 bases lay in between. Germline V gives CDR1 SGHTS, CDR2 YDEGEE. Here the CDR3 DNA reads TGTGCCAGCAGTCCTCAGTGGAATTTGGGGGGTACCTACAATGAGCAGTTCTTC. Amino acids: CASSPQWNLGGTYNEQFF.

The V call is TRBV1, the J call TRBJ1-2; the table assigns TRBD1, which was not confirmed against the DNA. TRBV1 constitutes a pseudogene. The CDR3 runs to 13 residues. The CDR3: CTSSQGDRGGNTF. The CDR3 nucleotides are TGCACCAGCAGCCAAGGTGACAGGGGGGGAAACACCTTC.

The V gene is TRBV6-5, the J gene TRBJ1-3, with 7 bases fitting TRBD1. Looked up from germline, CDR1 is MNHEY and CDR2 is SVGAGI. The CDR3 totals 16 residues. Unmatched junction bases numbered 7, after V lost 2 bases and J lost 3 bases. In nucleotides, the CDR3 is TGTGCCAGCAGTTACCCAACGGACAGGCTTGGAAACACCATATATTTT. Translating gives CASSYPTDRLGNTIYF.

The chain couples TRBV6-6 to TRBJ2-1; D unclear. CDR3 length: 14 residues. Looked up from germline, CDR1 is MNHNY and CDR2 is SVGAGI (reference sequence). Trimming removed 5 bases from V and 4 bases from J, with 12 bases in between. The CDR3 DNA follows: TGTGCCAGCAGTCCCCTTGACAAGTACAATGAGCAGTTCTTC. Its translation is CASSPLDKYNEQFF.

This chain joins TRBV25-1 and TRBJ1-2, with D hard to call. Germline CDR1 reads MGHDK; CDR2 reads SYGVNS. The CDR3 extends over 13 amino acids. The ends were cut back, 6 bases at V and 4 bases at J, with 12 bases in the middle. CDR3 nucleotides: TGTGCCAGCAGCGGAGGGTCAATCTATGGCTACACCTTC. It yields the protein CASSGGSIYGYTF.

The chain employs TRBV5-1 and TRBJ2-3; a weak D match, TRBD2 (6 bases). Germline CDR1 reads SGHRS; CDR2 reads YFSETQ. Trimming removed 7 bases from V and 2 bases from J, with 17 bases in between. There are 15 residues in the CDR3. The CDR3 reads CASSLIGLITDTQYF. The CDR3 coding sequence is TGCGCCAGCTCCTTGATCGGACTAATCACAGATACGCAGTATTTT.

The genes are TRBV9 and TRBJ1-2; D gene unclear. V lost 0 bases and J 6 bases, leaving 6 bases between the germline ends. Per germline, CDR1 SGDLS and CDR2 YYNGEE. This CDR3 comprises 12 residues. DNA of the CDR3: TGTGCCAGCAGCGTAGACAGAAATGGCTACACCTTC. This gives the protein CASSVDRNGYTF. Based on the CDR3 plus reference TRBV9 and TRBJ1-2, the full variable domain is DSGVTQTPKHLITATGQRVTLRCSPRSGDLSVYWYQQSLDQGLQFLIQYYNGEERAKGNILERFSAQQFPDLHSELNLSSLELGDSALYFCASSVDRNGYTFGSGTRLTVV.

In its sample, this clone was seen once. The CDR3, as DNA: TGTGCCAGCAGCTTGGTAGCGGGACTTTACGAGCAGTACTTC. This translates into CASSLVAGLYEQYF. V usage is TRBV7-2 and J usage is TRBJ2-7, with 8 bases identical to TRBD2. From germline, CDR1 is SGHTA and CDR2 FQGNSA. This CDR3 contains 14 residues. The J segment lost 4 bases and the V segment lost 3 bases, leaving 5 bases of the junction unmatched.

The V gene is TRBV27, the J gene TRBJ2-1; D might be TRBD1 (5 bases). The germline gives CDR1 MNHEY, CDR2 SMNVEV (reference sequence). CDR3 length equals 17 residues. V was clipped by 4 bases and J by 8 bases, with 24 bases between them. CDR3 coding DNA: TGTGCCAGCAGTTCCACGCCCGACTGGACGACAGATGATGAGCAGTTCTTC. This translates into CASSSTPDWTTDDEQFF.

The chain carries TRBV28 and TRBJ1-2, with D hard to call. The CDR3 spans 13 residues. Germline values: CDR1 MDHEN, CDR2 SYDVKM. The ends were cut back, 11 bases at V and 5 bases at J, with 18 bases in the middle. CDR3 amino acids: CASSPGGSYGYTF. CDR3 nucleotides: TGTGCCTCCAGCCCAGGAGGGAGTTATGGCTACACCTTC.

V gene TRBV5-4 combines with J gene TRBJ2-3, with TRBD2 matching 7 bases. J lost 2 bases, V lost 0 bases, and 9 bases had no gene match. Germline V gene sequence: CDR1 SGHNT, CDR2 YYREEE (reference sequence). The CDR3 covers 17 residues. The chain's CDR3 is CASSLGRAGSITDTQYF. CDR3 sequence (DNA): TGTGCCAGCAGCTTGGGCCGAGCGGGGTCCATCACAGATACGCAGTATTTT. Supplemented by reference TRBV5-4 and TRBJ2-3, the full variable domain reads ETGVTQSPTHLIKTRGQQVTLRCSSQSGHNTVSWYQQALGQGPQFIFQYYREEENGRGNFPPRFSGLQFPNYSSELNVNALELDDSALYLCASSLGRAGSITDTQYFGPGTRLTVL.

J is TRBJ1-3 and V is TRBV5-6; D might be TRBD1 (5 bases). CDR3 length: 15 amino acids. V lost 3 bases and J lost 0, with 10 bases in between. Germline CDR1 reads SGHDT; CDR2 reads YYEEEE. The CDR3: CASSSRDLSGNTIYF. In nucleotides, the CDR3 is TGTGCCAGCAGCTCCAGGGATCTCTCTGGAAACACCATATATTTT.

The rearrangement joins TRBV4-3 to TRBJ1-1, with D hard to call. Per the germline V gene, CDR1 is LGHNA and CDR2 is YSLEER. The CDR3 covers 14 residues. V lost 0 bases and J 4 bases, leaving 9 bases between the germline ends. The CDR3 reads CASSQDISRTEAFF. CDR3 DNA sequence: TGCGCCAGCAGCCAAGATATTTCGCGCACTGAAGCTTTCTTT.

The chain links TRBV6-6 to TRBJ2-5, with a tentative D call TRBD1 (6 bases). Germline V gene lookup returns CDR1 MNHNY and CDR2 SVGAGI (reference sequence). V was clipped by 4 bases and J by 5 bases, with 8 bases between them. The CDR3 has 12 amino acids. The CDR3 coding sequence is TGTGCCAGCAGTTTCGACAGGGAGACCCAGTACTTC. It yields the protein CASSFDRETQYF.

This clone appeared a single time. The chain employs TRBV12-5 and TRBJ1-1, with D possibly TRBD1 on 5 matching bases. The CDR3 is 12 residues long. The V end lost 3 bases, the J end lost 4 bases, and 6 bases lay between the germline ends. CDR1 and CDR2 from the germline V gene are LGHNT and FRNRAP. The CDR3 is CASGFRGTEAFF. In nucleotides, the CDR3 is TGTGCTAGTGGTTTTAGGGGCACTGAAGCTTTCTTT. The full variable domain, rest sourced from reference TRBV12-5 and TRBJ1-1, is DARVTQTPRHKVTEMGQEVTMRCQPILGHNTVFWYRQTMMQGLELLAYFRNRAPLDDSGMPKDRFSAEMPDATLATLKIQPSEPRDSAVYFCASGFRGTEAFFGQGTRLTVV.

The V call is TRBV15, the J call TRBJ2-1; 10 bases map to TRBD2. After removal of 0 bases from V and 2 bases from J, the junction contained 4 bases not matched to a gene. Germline CDR1 is LNHNV and CDR2 is YYDKDF (reference sequence). The CDR3 runs 17 residues. Here the CDR3 reads CATSRDSSGSPYNEQFF. In nucleotides, the CDR3 is TGTGCCACCAGCAGAGATTCTAGCGGGAGTCCCTACAATGAGCAGTTCTTC.

V and J are TRBV7-8 and TRBJ1-5; no clear D. The CDR3 totals 13 residues. Trimming pared 1 base from V and 7 bases from J, leaving 8 bases between. Per the germline V gene, CDR1 is SGHVS and CDR2 is FQNEAQ. CDR3 bases: TGTGCCAGCAGCTTAGGTTCGGAGCAGCCCCAGCATTTT. Translation gives CASSLGSEQPQHF.

This clone is a singleton in its sample. This chain connects TRBV27 to TRBJ2-1; 9 bases are a match to TRBD2. Trimming at V came to 4 bases and at J to 0 bases, leaving 7 bases not matched to a gene. This CDR3 comprises 17 residues. Germline assignment: CDR1 MNHEY and CDR2 SMNVEV (reference sequence). CDR3 DNA sequence: TGTGCCAGCAGTTCCCCAGGTAGCGGGAGCTCCTACAATGAGCAGTTCTTC. It translates to CASSSPGSGSSYNEQFF.

In DNA form, the CDR3 reads TGTGCCAGTACCCGGGACAGCGAAAAACTGTTTTTT. Translated: CASTRDSEKLFF. V usage is TRBV19 and J usage is TRBJ1-4, with 7 positions matching TRBD1. The CDR3 has 12 residues. CDR1 is LNHDA and CDR2 is SQIVND in the germline V gene (reference sequence). With 7 bases clipped from V and 8 bases from J, the junction kept 4 bases outside the gene matches.